Listed below are T cell receptor beta chains from one sample, sequenced in a study of T cell responses to AZD1222 COVID-19 vaccine. Some clones are missing from TCRdb's copy, which holds only in-frame ones; the method was immunoSEQ multiplex PCR. The sample holds approximately 80,000 clones, 90% seen once. The specimen comprised peripheral blood, sampled on day 0 of AZD1222 vaccination. These receptors all stem from an adult in good health. Both conserved end residues are part of each CDR3. A D gene is named only where the DNA matches it firmly. Clone size is given for some rows only: seen once, a few or many times, or a class if the clone is expanded.

>.|TRBJ1-2|.|TRBV6-5
TGTGCCAGCAGTTACAAGCGGGAGGGGTCTAACTATGGCTACACCTTC
CASSYKREGSNYGYTF
>.|TRBJ1-6|.|TRBV25-1
TGTGCCAGTAAGCGGGGCTATAATTCACCCCTCCACTTT
CASKRGYNSPLHF
>TRBD2|TRBJ2-3|.|TRBV11-3
TGTGCCAGCAGCCAACTCGGACTAGCGACAGATACGCAGTATTTT
CASSQLGLATDTQYF
>TRBD1|TRBJ2-1|.|TRBV9
TGTGCCAGCAGCGTAGGGGGCGCAGGGGGTGAGCAGTTCTTC
CASSVGGAGGEQFF
>.|TRBJ2-3|.|TRBV15
TGTGCCACCAGCTCCCCCCACGACCAACCGGGGGATACGCAGTATTTT
CATSSPHDQPGDTQYF
>.|TRBJ2-1|.|TRBV4-3
TGCGCCAGCAGCCAAGGATTCTCGCCGGATTCTTACAATGAGCAGTTCTTC
CASSQGFSPDSYNEQFF
>.|TRBJ1-2|.|TRBV28
TGTGCCAGCAGTTCCGACGTGTTGGGCTACACCTTC
CASSSDVLGYTF
>.|TRBJ1-6|.|TRBV14
TGTGCCAGCAGACCCCATGGGAATGCACCCCTCCACTTT
CASRPHGNAPLHF
>TRBD1|TRBJ2-7|.|TRBV10-3
TGTGCCATCAGTAAGGACAGGGGTATGGGGGAGCAGTACTTC
CAISKDRGMGEQYF
>TRBD1|TRBJ1-1|.|TRBV19
TGTGCCAGTAGTCCGACAGGGATGTTCTTTTCCGCTGAAGCTTTCTTT
CASSPTGMFFSAEAFF
>.|TRBJ2-5|.|TRBV10-3
TGTGCCATCCGGGGTAGCGAACAAGAGACCCAGTACTTC
CAIRGSEQETQYF
>.|TRBJ1-5|few|TRBV7-2
TGTGCCAGCAGCTGGGTGGGGGGCAAGGGCAATCAGCCCCAGCATTTT
CASSWVGGKGNQPQHF
>.|TRBJ2-7|.|TRBV18
TGTGCCAGCTCACCAGGGTACGAGCAGTACTTC
CASSPGYEQYF
>.|TRBJ2-1|.|TRBV7-6
TGTGCCAGCAGCTTAGATCAGGGTCCCAACAATGAGCAGTTCTTC
CASSLDQGPNNEQFF
>TRBD1|TRBJ1-1|.|TRBV5-6
TGTGCCAGCAGCGGGGACAGGGGGCGCGTAGAAGCTTTCTTT
CASSGDRGRVEAFF
>TRBD2|TRBJ2-2|.|TRBV7-2
TGTGCCAGCAGCTTGGGGGGGTACTCCGGGGAGCTGTTTTTT
CASSLGGYSGELFF
>.|TRBJ1-1|.|TRBV19
TGTGCCAGTAGTCTCCAGACAGTAAACACTGAAGCTTTCTTT
CASSLQTVNTEAFF
>.|TRBJ1-2|.|TRBV19
TGTGCCAGTAGGGGGTCGGGGGTAGCTAACTATGGCTACACCTTC
CASRGSGVANYGYTF
>TRBD1|TRBJ2-5|.|TRBV9
TGTGCCAGCAGCGTAGCAGGGGGCCAAGAGACCCAGTACTTC
CASSVAGGQETQYF
>.|TRBJ2-3|.|TRBV7-9
TGTGCCAGCAGCTTAGATTCTCAGGGCATAGATACGCAGTATTTT
CASSLDSQGIDTQYF
>.|TRBJ1-1|.|TRBV5-1
TGCGCCAGCAGCCAGGGACCGATCACTGAAGCTTTCTTT
CASSQGPITEAFF
>TRBD2|TRBJ2-4|.|TRBV19
TGTGCCAGAAACCTTCTGGGGGGACTAGCGGGGCCAATAGCCAAAAACATTCAGTACTTC
CARNLLGGLAGPIAKNIQYF
>.|TRBJ1-4|.|TRBV27
TGTGCCAGCGCTAGGGCTAATGAAAAACTGTTTTTT
CASARANEKLFF
>TRBD1|TRBJ1-2|.|TRBV27
TGTGCCAGCAGTTTTGGACAGGGCTATGGCTACACCTTC
CASSFGQGYGYTF
>.|TRBJ1-2|once|TRBV12-5
TGTGCTAGTGGTCGACCCGCCTATCCAACAAACTATGGCTACACCTTC
CASGRPAYPTNYGYTF
>.|TRBJ1-1|.|TRBV12-5
TGTGCTAGTGGTTTGGCCCCGGACGGAATGAACACTGAAGCTTTCTTT
CASGLAPDGMNTEAFF
>.|TRBJ1-2|.|TRBV27
TGTGCCAGCAGTCGACTAGGTGGTGATGGCTACACCTTC
CASSRLGGDGYTF
>.|TRBJ2-7|.|TRBV5-1
TGCGCCAGCAGCTTGGACGGCTACGAGCAGTACTTC
CASSLDGYEQYF
>TRBD1|TRBJ1-2|.|TRBV28
TGTGCCAGCTGCCCAAGCCAGGGGGGGGGCTATGGCTACACCTTC
CASCPSQGGGYGYTF
>TRBD2|TRBJ2-1|.|TRBV7-3
TGTGCCAGCAGCCATAACGCGGGGGGGTCTTTTCGCTCCTACAATGAGCAGTTCTTC
CASSHNAGGSFRSYNEQFF
>TRBD1|TRBJ2-3|.|TRBV6-4
TGTGCCAGCAGTGGGACAGGGGGCACAGATACGCAGTATTTT
CASSGTGGTDTQYF
>TRBD1|TRBJ2-7|.|TRBV9
TGTGCCAGCAGCGTCCGTCCCGGGACAGGTTACGAGCAGTACTTC
CASSVRPGTGYEQYF
>.|TRBJ2-5|.|TRBV7-7
TGTGCTAGCAGCGACGGCACGGCCGAGACCCAGTACTTC
CASSDGTAETQYF
>TRBD1|TRBJ2-7|.|TRBV5-4
TGTGCCAGCAGCGCCGGACAGGGGTCTTCCTACGAGCAGTACTTC
CASSAGQGSSYEQYF
>.|TRBJ1-3|.|TRBV11-2
TGTGCCAGCAGCTTGGGAGCTGGAAACACCATATATTTT
CASSLGAGNTIYF
>TRBD1|TRBJ1-1|.|TRBV24-1
TGTGCCACCAGTGATTCTCGGGACAGGAAGAACACTGAAGCTTTCTTT
CATSDSRDRKNTEAFF
>TRBD1|TRBJ1-1|.|TRBV15
TGTGCCACCAGCGGTTCGGACAGGGGGCTTTATACTGAAGCTTTCTTT
CATSGSDRGLYTEAFF
>.|TRBJ1-2|.|TRBV30
TGTGCCTGGACCAACACAGAATCCTATGGCTACACCTTC
CAWTNTESYGYTF
>TRBD1|TRBJ1-3|.|TRBV5-1
TGCGCCAGCAGCCGCACCGAGGGGGCGAGTGGAAACACCATATATTTT
CASSRTEGASGNTIYF
>.|TRBJ1-2|.|TRBV7-2
TGTGCCAGCAGCTTAGAATCCGGGGGGGGAGGAGCCTACACCTTC
CASSLESGGGGAYTF
>TRBD2|TRBJ2-7|.|TRBV9
TGTGCCAGCAGCGCCGGGGGGTTCCTGTCGGGCGAGCAGTACTTC
CASSAGGFLSGEQYF
>.|TRBJ1-2|.|TRBV27
TGTGCCAGCGAGGGACGAGAGAGTCTAGGCTACACCTTC
CASEGRESLGYTF
>.|TRBJ2-1|.|TRBV29-1
TGCAGCGCTTTCCACAATGAGCAGTTCTTC
CSAFHNEQFF
>.|TRBJ1-2|once|TRBV19
TGTGCCAGTAGTCTTTTTCAGGGCTCTGAAGGAGGCTACACCTTC
CASSLFQGSEGGYTF
>.|TRBJ1-1|few|TRBV18
TGTGCCAGCTCACCCTCAAGAGGGGAAGGGAACACTGAAGCTTTCTTT
CASSPSRGEGNTEAFF
>.|TRBJ2-5|.|TRBV6-2/TRBV6-3
TGTGCCAGCAGTTACGAAGTGATGGAGACCCAGTACTTC
CASSYEVMETQYF
>.|TRBJ1-2|.|TRBV6-5
TGTGCCAGCAGTTCGCATCAAGCAGACCCCTATGGCTACACCTTC
CASSSHQADPYGYTF
>TRBD1|TRBJ2-1|once|TRBV5-4
TGTGCCAGCAGTGGGCAGGGGGCTCACAATGAGCAGTTCTTC
CASSGQGAHNEQFF
>TRBD2|TRBJ2-3|.|TRBV6-4
TGTGCCAGCAGTGACAGCGGGGGGGCCCCAGATACGCAGTATTTT
CASSDSGGAPDTQYF
>TRBD1|TRBJ1-6|.|TRBV19
TGTGCCAGTAGTTTGAGGAGGCAGGGGGAAAATTCACCCCTCCACTTT
CASSLRRQGENSPLHF
>TRBD1|TRBJ1-5|once|TRBV18
TGTGCCAGCTCACCATGGGGACAGAAAAATCAGCCCCAGCATTTT
CASSPWGQKNQPQHF
>TRBD1|TRBJ2-1|.|TRBV18
TGTGCCAGCTCACCCATGGGACAGGGTACGGGTGAGCAGTTCTTC
CASSPMGQGTGEQFF
>.|TRBJ1-1|.|TRBV18
TGTGCCAGCTCACCTGGGACTGAAGCTTTCTTT
CASSPGTEAFF
>TRBD1|TRBJ2-7|.|TRBV27
TGTGCCAGCAGTTCCCGGACAGGGGCCTACGAGCAGTACTTC
CASSSRTGAYEQYF
>TRBD1|TRBJ1-1|.|TRBV18
TGTGCCAGCTCACTAGGACAGGCCTCGAACACTGAAGCTTTCTTT
CASSLGQASNTEAFF
>.|TRBJ2-2|.|TRBV19
TGTGCCAGTAGTCTTCCAGGGTTGACCGGGGAGCTGTTTTTT
CASSLPGLTGELFF
>.|TRBJ2-3|.|TRBV6-5
TGTGCCAGCAGGCCTTTTGTGGCGGCAGATACGCAGTATTTT
CASRPFVAADTQYF
>.|TRBJ1-5|.|TRBV7-9
TGTGCCAGCAGCTTCGGGACATCTAATCAGCCCCAGCATTTT
CASSFGTSNQPQHF
>TRBD2|TRBJ2-3|.|TRBV10-3
TGTGCCATCAGTGACCACGTAGCGGGGACTAGCACAGATACGCAGTATTTT
CAISDHVAGTSTDTQYF